This paragraph reports one T cell receptor (beta chain). Its antigen remains undetermined. Base qualities were left out, and no much larger clone turns up one base away. High-throughput TCR beta sequencing profiled peripheral blood CD8+ and CD4+ T cells from healthy donors, Susac syndrome patients and multiple sclerosis patients. The multiple sclerosis controls were treatment-naive patients whose relapsing-remitting disease, either stable or active, fulfilled the revised McDonald criteria. Bulk CD8+ and CD4+ T cells were purified magnetically by negative isolation, whereas CD8+ TEMRA cells were enriched by FACS. Blood was collected in EDTA tubes and processed within 24 hours, with PBMCs isolated through density gradient centrifugation. PBMCs intended for TCR sequencing were cryopreserved in liquid nitrogen and thawed later in a water bath at 37 degrees C. A purity of at least 90% was achieved for sorted or isolated CD4+, CD8+ and CD8+ TEMRA cells.

The data stem from a study of CD8 T cells in Susac syndrome (dated by TCRdb to 2018 to 2020). Some background on the complete study: The study used repertoire sequencing to test whether antigen drove CD8+ T cell activation and differentiation in Susac syndrome. Clonality of the CD8+ T cell repertoire was compared between roughly twelve healthy donors, about 14 Susac syndrome patients and roughly 16 multiple sclerosis patients.

Broad study findings and their caveats: The number of individuals in the TCR sequencing and HLA analysis was recognized as being relatively small.

The cysteine opens and the phenylalanine closes a CDR3 of 14 amino acids. Kept here is only the CDR3 DNA, which spans 42 bases and is read in frame from base 1. V is clipped by 4 bases and J by 7 bases, and the sequence between their germline boundaries is 14 bases long. The germline V gene (reference sequence) specifies GTSNPN as CDR1 and SVGIG as CDR2. RNA was extracted using the RNeasy kit, and about 0.45 to 1 ug of the RNA was reverse transcribed with random hexamers. The immunoSEQ multiplex PCR assay, covering 54 Vbeta and 13 Jbeta segments, was used to amplify TCR beta CDR3 regions. To correct PCR amplification bias, a synthetic template baseline was used for both primer optimization and computational correction. As for the original processing: Reads were annotated to V, D and J genes per IMGT and analyzed with immunoSEQ Analyzer, keeping only productive sequences. Clonality was computed as one minus Shannon entropy normalized by log2 of the number of productive unique sequences. For each patient and control, public and private clones were evaluated among the 100 most prevalent clones. Clones were defined as Susac-specific when absent from the healthy and MS cohorts, from roughly 1,100 published viral clones and from other ImmuneACCESS disease sequences. TCRdb reprocessed the public reads (quality trimming at Q25 with fastp, clone calling with MiXCR) and kept in-frame beta chains. All rows with the same CDR3 protein become a single entry with the most common DNA and genes. These V and J calls derive from TCRdb rather than the authors' analysis. The sample table lists about 300,000 distinct CDR3 sequences, 65% to 90% of them with a count of one. Roughly 0.21% of the sample lies in the top ten.

The receptor was derived from a human donor with multiple sclerosis. Here the chain combines TRBV30 and TRBJ1-6, with a weak D call of TRBD1 (6 bases match). Sequencing was done on a sample of CD8+ T cells from PBMCs. The CDR3 region reads CAWMQGIVNSPLHF. The sequenced DNA: TGTGCCTGGATGCAGGGGATTGTAAATTCACCCCTCCACTTT.